The next 3 T cell receptor beta chains were all read from a single sample in a study of T cells after yellow fever vaccination (dated by TCRdb to between 2019 and 2020). Taken with the paper, the label for treatment or condition translates to: live attenuated yellow fever vaccine strain. The library came from 5' RACE. Sequenced on an Illumina HiSeq 2500. TCRdb handled the public reads itself, with Q25 trimming in fastp and clone calling in MiXCR, and kept productive beta chains. Every entry covers one CDR3 protein and lists the most common genes and DNA from its rows. The table for this sample lists 150,000 to 200,000 distinct CDR3 sequences; around 7.2% of them were counted only once. The ten largest make up more than 2.5% of the sample. Sequencing was performed on CD4+ T cells sorted from PBMCs, taken 5 days after the first yellow fever vaccination. The source of these receptors is a man aged 18 to 29 who received the YFV17D yellow fever vaccine.

This clonotype was detected ten times or more. V gene TRBV10-3 combines with J gene TRBJ2-7; no clear D gene. Germline V gene sequence: CDR1 ENHRY, CDR2 SYGVKD. This CDR3 contains 13 residues. V was shortened by 4 bases and J by 1 base, with 8 bases between the two germline ends. The CDR3 bases are TGTGCCATCAGTGCGGGCGGTTCCTACGAGCAGTACGTC. As protein: CAISAGGSYEQYV.

The chain employs TRBV29-1 and TRBJ2-7; D ambiguous. The CDR3 is 11 residues long. CDR1 is SQVTM, CDR2 ANQGSEA, per germline. V lost 6 bases, J lost 7 bases, and 13 bases lay in between. CDR3 coding DNA: TGCAGCGTCTCGAACATGGAGGAGCAGTACTTC. Translation gives CSVSNMEEQYF.

This clonotype was seen ten or more times. The genes are TRBV28 and TRBJ2-7; D call uncertain. Trimming removed 2 bases from V and 6 bases from J, with 8 bases in between. This CDR3 region has 12 residues. In germline, CDR1 is MDHEN, CDR2 SYDVKM. The CDR3 DNA is TGTGCCAGCAGTTTAGGATTGTCCGAGCAGTACTTC. Translating it yields CASSLGLSEQYF.